This T cell receptor (beta chain) was retrieved from a study of Ad26.COV2.S vaccination and SARS-CoV-2 variants. Sequenced by immunoSEQ multiplex PCR; TCRdb stores in-frame clones only, minus some. The sample has about 480,000 clones; approximately 88% are singletons. The treatment was: 15 to 20 received Ad26.COV2.S at low or high dose, single or two shots; roughly 5 received placebo; per-sample allocation not given. Material that was analyzed had been drawn on day 63 after the first vaccine or placebo injection. Germline loops: CDR1 MNHEY, CDR2 SVGEGT. This CDR3 has 14 residues. V lost 3 bases, J lost 4 bases, and 13 bases lay in between.

The TCR sequence derives from a person between 18 and 59 years old who received the Ad26.COV2.S COVID-19 vaccine or a placebo. The chain uses TRBV6-2 or TRBV6-3 and TRBJ2-7, with D possibly TRBD2 on 5 matching bases. The input for sequencing was peripheral blood, taken in a trial of Ad26.COV2.S vaccine versus placebo. This CDR3 is CASSYRGLRYEQYF. The CDR3 nucleotides are TGTGCCAGCAGTTATAGAGGACTTCGATACGAGCAGTACTTC.